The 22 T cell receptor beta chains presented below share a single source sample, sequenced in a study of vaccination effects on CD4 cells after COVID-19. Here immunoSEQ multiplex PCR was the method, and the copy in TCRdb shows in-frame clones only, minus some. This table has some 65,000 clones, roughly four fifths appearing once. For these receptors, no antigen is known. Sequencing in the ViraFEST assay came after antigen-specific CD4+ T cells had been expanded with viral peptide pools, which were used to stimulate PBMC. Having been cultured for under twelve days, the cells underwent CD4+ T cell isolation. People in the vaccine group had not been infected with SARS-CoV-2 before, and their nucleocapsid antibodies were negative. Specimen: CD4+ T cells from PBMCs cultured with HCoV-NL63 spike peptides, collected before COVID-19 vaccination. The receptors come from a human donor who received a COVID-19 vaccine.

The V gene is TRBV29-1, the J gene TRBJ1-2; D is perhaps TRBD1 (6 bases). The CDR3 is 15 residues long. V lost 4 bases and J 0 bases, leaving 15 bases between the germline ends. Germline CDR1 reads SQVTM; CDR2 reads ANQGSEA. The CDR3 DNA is TGCAGCGTTGTGGGGACGGACAGAGCTAACTATGGCTACACCTTC. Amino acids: CSVVGTDRANYGYTF. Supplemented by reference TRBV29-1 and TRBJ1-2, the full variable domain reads SAVISQKPSRDICQRGTSLTIQCQVDSQVTMMFWYRQQPGQSLTLIATANQGSEATYESGFVIDKFPISRPNLTFSTLTVSNMSPEDSSIYLCSVVGTDRANYGYTFGSGTRLTVV.

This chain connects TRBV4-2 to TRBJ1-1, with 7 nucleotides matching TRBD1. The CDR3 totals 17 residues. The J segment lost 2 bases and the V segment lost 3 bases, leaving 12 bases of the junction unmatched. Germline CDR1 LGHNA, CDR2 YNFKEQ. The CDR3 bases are TGTGCCAGCAGCCACCTGGGAGACAGGGACAAAAACACTGAAGCTTTCTTT. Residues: CASSHLGDRDKNTEAFF.

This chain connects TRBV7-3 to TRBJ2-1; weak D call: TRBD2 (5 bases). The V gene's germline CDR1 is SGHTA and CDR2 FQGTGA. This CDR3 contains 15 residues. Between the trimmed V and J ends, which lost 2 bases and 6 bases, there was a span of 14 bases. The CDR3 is CASSLHGPRGNEQFF. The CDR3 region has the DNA TGTGCCAGCAGCTTACACGGCCCTCGGGGCAATGAGCAGTTCTTC.

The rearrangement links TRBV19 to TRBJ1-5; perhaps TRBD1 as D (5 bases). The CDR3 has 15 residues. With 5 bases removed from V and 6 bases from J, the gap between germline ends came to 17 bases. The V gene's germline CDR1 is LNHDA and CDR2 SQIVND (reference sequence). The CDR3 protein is CASSSGPLAGQPQHF. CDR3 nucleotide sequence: TGTGCCAGTAGTTCGGGACCCTTGGCCGGTCAGCCCCAGCATTTT.

The CDR3 nucleotides read TGTGCCAGCAGTTTAAGCAAAAGTGGGACCCAGTACTTC. It is translated as CASSLSKSGTQYF. The rearrangement joins TRBV12-3 or TRBV12-4 to TRBJ2-5; D uncertain. CDR3 length: 13 amino acids. The V end was cut by 2 bases, the J end by 7 bases, with 11 bases between.

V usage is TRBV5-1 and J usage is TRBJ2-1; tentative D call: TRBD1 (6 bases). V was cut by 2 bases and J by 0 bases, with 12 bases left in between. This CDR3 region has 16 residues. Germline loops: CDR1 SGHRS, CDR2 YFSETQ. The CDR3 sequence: CASSFRTASSYNEQFF. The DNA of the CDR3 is TGCGCCAGCAGCTTTCGGACAGCGAGCTCCTACAATGAGCAGTTCTTC.

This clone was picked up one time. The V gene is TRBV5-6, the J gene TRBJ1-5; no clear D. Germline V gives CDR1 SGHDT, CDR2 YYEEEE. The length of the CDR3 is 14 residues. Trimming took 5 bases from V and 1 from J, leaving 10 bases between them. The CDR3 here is CASRVRPSNQPQHF. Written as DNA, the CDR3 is TGTGCCAGCAGAGTAAGGCCGAGCAATCAGCCCCAGCATTTT.

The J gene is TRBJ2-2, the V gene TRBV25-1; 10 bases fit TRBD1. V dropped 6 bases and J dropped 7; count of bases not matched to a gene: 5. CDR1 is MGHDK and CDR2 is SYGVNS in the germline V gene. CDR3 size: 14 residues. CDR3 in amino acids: CASSDRGHGGELFF. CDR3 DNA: TGTGCCAGCAGCGACAGGGGGCATGGCGGGGAGCTGTTTTTT.

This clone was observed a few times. The CDR3 region has the DNA TGTGCCAGCAGGGGCCGGGACACTGGTAACTATGGCTACACCTTC. Translated, it gives CASRGRDTGNYGYTF. This chain uses TRBV2 with TRBJ1-2; maybe TRBD1 (6 bases). CDR3 length equals 15 residues. With 6 bases removed from V and 1 base from J, the gap between germline ends came to 15 bases. Germline CDR1 reads SNHLY; CDR2 reads FYNNEI.

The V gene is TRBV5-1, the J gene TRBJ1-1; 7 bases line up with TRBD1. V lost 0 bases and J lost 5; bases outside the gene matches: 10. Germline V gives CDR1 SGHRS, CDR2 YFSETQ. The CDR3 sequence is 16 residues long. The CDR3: CASSLVGQGVRTEAFF. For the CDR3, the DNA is TGCGCCAGCAGCTTGGTTGGCCAGGGGGTGCGGACTGAAGCTTTCTTT.

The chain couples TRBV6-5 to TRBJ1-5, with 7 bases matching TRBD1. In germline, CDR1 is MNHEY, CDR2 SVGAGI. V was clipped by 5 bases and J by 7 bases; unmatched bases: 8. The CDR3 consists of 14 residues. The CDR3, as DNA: TGTGCCAGCAGTCAGGACAGGCGCCCCCAGCCCCAGCATTTT. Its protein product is CASSQDRRPQPQHF.

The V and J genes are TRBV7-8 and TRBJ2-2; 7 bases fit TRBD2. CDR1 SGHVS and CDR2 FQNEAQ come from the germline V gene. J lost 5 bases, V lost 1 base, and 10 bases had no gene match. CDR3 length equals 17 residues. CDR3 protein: CASSLEGLVGGTGELFF. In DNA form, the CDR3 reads TGTGCCAGCAGCTTAGAAGGACTAGTGGGAGGGACCGGGGAGCTGTTTTTT.

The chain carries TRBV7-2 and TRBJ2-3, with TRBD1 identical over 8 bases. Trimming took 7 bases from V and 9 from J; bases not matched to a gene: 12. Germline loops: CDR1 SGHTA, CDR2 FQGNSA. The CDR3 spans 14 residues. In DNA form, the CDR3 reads TGTGCCAGCACCCCCGGACAGGGTATCAAGACGCAGTATTTT. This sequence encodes CASTPGQGIKTQYF.

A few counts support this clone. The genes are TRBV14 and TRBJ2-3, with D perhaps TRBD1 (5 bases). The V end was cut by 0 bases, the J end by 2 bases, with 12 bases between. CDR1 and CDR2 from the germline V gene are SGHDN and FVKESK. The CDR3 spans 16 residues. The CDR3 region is CASSQDGGAITDTQYF. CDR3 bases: TGTGCCAGCAGCCAAGATGGTGGGGCGATCACAGATACGCAGTATTTT.

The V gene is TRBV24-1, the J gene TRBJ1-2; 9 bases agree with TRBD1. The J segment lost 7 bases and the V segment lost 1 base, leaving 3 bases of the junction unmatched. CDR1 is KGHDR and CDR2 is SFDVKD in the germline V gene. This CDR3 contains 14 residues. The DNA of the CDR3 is TGTGCCACCAGTGATTTAACAGGGGGCCGTGGCTACACCTTC. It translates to CATSDLTGGRGYTF.

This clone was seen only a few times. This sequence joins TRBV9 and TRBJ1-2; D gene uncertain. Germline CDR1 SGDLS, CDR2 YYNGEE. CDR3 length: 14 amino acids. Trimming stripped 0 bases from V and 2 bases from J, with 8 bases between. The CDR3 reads CASSVVGTNYGYTF. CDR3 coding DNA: TGTGCCAGCAGCGTAGTGGGTACGAACTATGGCTACACCTTC.

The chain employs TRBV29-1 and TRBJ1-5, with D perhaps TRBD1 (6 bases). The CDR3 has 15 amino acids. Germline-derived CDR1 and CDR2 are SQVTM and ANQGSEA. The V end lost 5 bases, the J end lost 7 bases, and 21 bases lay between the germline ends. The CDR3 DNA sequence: TGCAGCGTTCCGGGGGAGGGGGGAGTGGGACAGCCCCAGCATTTT. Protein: CSVPGEGGVGQPQHF.

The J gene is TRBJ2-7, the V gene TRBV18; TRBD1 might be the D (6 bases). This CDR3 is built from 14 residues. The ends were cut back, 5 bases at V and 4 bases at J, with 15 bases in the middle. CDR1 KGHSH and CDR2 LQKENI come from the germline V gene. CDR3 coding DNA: TGTGCCAGCTCAAGAGGGGCAGGGGATTACGAGCAGTACGTC. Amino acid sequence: CASSRGAGDYEQYV.

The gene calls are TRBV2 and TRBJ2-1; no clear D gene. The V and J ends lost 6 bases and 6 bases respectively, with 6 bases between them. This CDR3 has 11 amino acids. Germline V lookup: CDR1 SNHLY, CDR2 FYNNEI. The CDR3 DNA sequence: TGTGCCAGCAGCAAGGTCAATGAGCAGTTCTTC. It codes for CASSKVNEQFF.

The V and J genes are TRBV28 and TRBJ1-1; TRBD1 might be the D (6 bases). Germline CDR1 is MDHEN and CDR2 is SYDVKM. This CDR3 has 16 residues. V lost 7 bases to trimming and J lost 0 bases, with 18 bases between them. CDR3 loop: CASNGRGGPLNTEAFF. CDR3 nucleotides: TGTGCCAGCAACGGCCGCGGGGGCCCTTTGAACACTGAAGCTTTCTTT.

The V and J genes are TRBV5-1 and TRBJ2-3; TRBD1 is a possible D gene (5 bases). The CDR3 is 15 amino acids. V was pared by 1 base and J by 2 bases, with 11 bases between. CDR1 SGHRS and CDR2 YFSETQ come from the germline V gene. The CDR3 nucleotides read TGCGCCAGCAGCTTGAGGGGCTATTTCACAGATACGCAGTATTTT. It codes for CASSLRGYFTDTQYF.

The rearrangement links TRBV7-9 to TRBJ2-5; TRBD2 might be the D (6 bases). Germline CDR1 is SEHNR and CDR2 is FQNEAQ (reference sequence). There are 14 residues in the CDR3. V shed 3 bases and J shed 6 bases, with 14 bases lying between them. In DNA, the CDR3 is TGTGCCAGCAGCTTTAGGCGGGACCCCCAGACCCAGTACTTC. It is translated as CASSFRRDPQTQYF.